This record looks at one TCR beta chain sequence and its context. This sample stems from a study of blood T cell repertoires in COVID-19. At the level of the study: Material from acute and convalescent COVID-19 was sourced from the United States, Italy and Spain.

Trimming took 2 bases from V and 5 from J, leaving 15 bases between them. The CDR3 loop spans 15 amino acids. Per germline, CDR1 LNHDA and CDR2 SQIVND (reference sequence). This table comes from immunoSEQ multiplex PCR, and its TCRdb copy is limited to in-frame clones, with some not included. Of roughly 32,000 clones detected, more than 70% appear once; the ten largest clones hold 15% to 20%. The clonotype originates from a human donor in a cohort sampled during active COVID-19. Sequenced material: peripheral blood. V gene TRBV19 combines with J gene TRBJ1-2; D is ambiguous. CDR3 in DNA: TGTGCCAGTAGTATACCGGGAAAGCGGGCGTATGGCTACACCTTC. Translating gives CASSIPGKRAYGYTF.